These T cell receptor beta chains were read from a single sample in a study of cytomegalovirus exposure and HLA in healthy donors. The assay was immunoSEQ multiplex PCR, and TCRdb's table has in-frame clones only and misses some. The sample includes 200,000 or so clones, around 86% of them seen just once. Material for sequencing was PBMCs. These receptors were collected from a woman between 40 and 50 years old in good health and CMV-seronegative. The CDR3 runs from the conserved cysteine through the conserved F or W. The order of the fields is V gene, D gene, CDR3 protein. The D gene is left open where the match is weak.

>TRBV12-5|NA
CASGIFPLGQLEAFF
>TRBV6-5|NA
CASSYGIQRGGEKLFF
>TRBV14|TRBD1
CASSQPLGTGGFGETQYF
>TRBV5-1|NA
CASSPGQNTEAFF
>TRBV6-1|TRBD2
CASSELGTSFDEQFF
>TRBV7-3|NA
CASSLTRQETQYF
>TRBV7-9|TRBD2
CALPSGEGNEQYF
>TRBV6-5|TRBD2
CASRSLAGEETQYF
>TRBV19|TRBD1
CASSIPGQGSYEQYF
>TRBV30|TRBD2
CAWGLGRGQETQYF
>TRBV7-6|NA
CASSLSDSAYEQYF